Shown below are 16 T cell receptor beta chains from a single sample sequenced in a study of blood T cell repertoires in COVID-19. Repertoires were generated with immunoSEQ multiplex PCR, while TCRdb's copy carries only in-frame clones and drops some. The sample shows 200,000 to 250,000 clones, around 87% of them seen only once. Sequencing was carried out using peripheral blood. The receptors here all came from a man aged 55-75 years with acute or convalescent COVID-19.

V is TRBV15 and J is TRBJ2-7, with 9 bases lining up with TRBD1. Germline V gene sequence: CDR1 LNHNV, CDR2 YYDKDF (reference sequence). V shed 1 base and J 1 base; nucleotides not matched to a gene: 8. The CDR3 covers 17 residues. The DNA of the CDR3 is TGTGCCACCAGCAGAGCCCATCTTGGGACAGGGTCCTACGAGCAGTACTTC. Encoded protein: CATSRAHLGTGSYEQYF. Full variable domain (rest looked up from reference TRBV15 and TRBJ2-7): DAMVIQNPRYQVTQFGKPVTLSCSQTLNHNVMYWYQQKSSQAPKLLFHYYDKDFNNEADTPDNFQSRRPNTSFCFLDIRSPGLGDTAMYLCATSRAHLGTGSYEQYFGPGTRLTVT.

The V and J genes are TRBV3-1 (or the pseudogene TRBV3-2) and TRBJ2-3; D not certain. The ends were cut back, 6 bases at V and 6 bases at J, with 19 bases in the middle. There are 15 residues in the CDR3. CDR1 and CDR2 from the germline V gene are LGHDT and YNNKEL (reference sequence). CDR3 sequence reads: CASRSFTSLEDTQYF. In DNA, the CDR3 is TGTGCCAGCAGGTCCTTCACGAGCCTAGAGGATACGCAGTATTTT.

The chain is built from TRBV7-8 and TRBJ2-2, with a possible D match to TRBD2 (5 bases). CDR3 size: 15 residues. Germline CDR1 reads SGHVS; CDR2 reads FQNEAQ. V was pared by 5 bases and J by 6 bases, with 16 bases between. The CDR3 DNA follows: TGTGCCAGCAGCCCGGGAAACAGACTCCCCGGGGAGCTGTTTTTT. It yields the protein CASSPGNRLPGELFF.

The CDR3 here is CASRGRDTDTQYF. The CDR3, as DNA: TGTGCCAGCAGGGGGCGAGACACAGATACGCAGTATTTT. The chain uses TRBV6-6 and TRBJ2-3; TRBD1 might be the D (5 bases). V dropped 6 bases and J dropped 2 bases, with 9 bases sitting between them. There are 13 residues in the CDR3. Germline CDR1 MNHNY, CDR2 SVGAGI (reference sequence).

This rearrangement joins TRBV10-3 to TRBJ2-5, with D possibly TRBD1 on 7 matching bases. The CDR3 is 12 amino acids. V was cut by 6 bases and J by 3 bases, with 8 bases left in between. Germline V gene data show CDR1 as ENHRY and CDR2 as SYGVKD. The CDR3 bases are TGTGCCATCAGCAGGGGGGAAGAGACCCAGTACTTC. This gives the protein CAISRGEETQYF.

The CDR3 spells CASRGQGLPGEQYF. The CDR3 coding sequence is TGTGCCAGCAGAGGACAGGGCCTACCGGGGGAGCAGTACTTC. The chain is built from TRBV28 and TRBJ2-7, with 8 bases lining up with TRBD1. In germline, CDR1 is MDHEN, CDR2 SYDVKM. Trimming at V came to 6 bases and at J to 7 bases, leaving 11 bases not matched to a gene. CDR3 length: 14 residues.

J is TRBJ1-2 and V is TRBV7-3; D uncertain. The CDR3 is 16 amino acids. Germline lookup yields CDR1 SGHTA and CDR2 FQGTGA. Trimming cost V 5 bases and J 4 bases, with 20 bases left between them. As DNA, the CDR3 is TGTGCCAGCAGCCCCGCTGGGAGGGCCTGGGGCTATGGCTACACCTTC. Its translation is CASSPAGRAWGYGYTF.

This chain uses TRBV18 with TRBJ2-3, with 7 bases that match TRBD1. The CDR3 spans 15 residues. Germline trimming cut 1 base from V and 2 bases from J; bases unmatched to any gene: 3. Per the germline V gene, CDR1 is KGHSH and CDR2 is LQKENI. The DNA for the CDR3 is TGTGCCAGCTCACCACGGGACAGAAACACAGATACGCAGTATTTT. It encodes CASSPRDRNTDTQYF.

The J gene is TRBJ1-2, the V gene TRBV27, with TRBD1 identical over 10 bases. CDR3 length: 17 residues. The V gene's germline CDR1 is MNHEY and CDR2 SMNVEV (reference sequence). After removal of 2 bases from V and 0 bases from J, the junction contained 6 bases not matched to a gene. As DNA, the CDR3 is TGTGCCAGCAGTTTAAGGACAGGGGGTTCGGCTAACTATGGCTACACCTTC. It is translated as CASSLRTGGSANYGYTF.

CDR3: CASSIHGAGGPYEQYF. CDR3 DNA sequence: TGTGCCAGCAGCATACACGGAGCGGGGGGTCCCTACGAGCAGTACTTC. The rearrangement links TRBV7-2 to TRBJ2-7; 9 bases match TRBD2. The germline CDR1 and CDR2 sequences are SGHTA and FQGNSA. The CDR3 extends over 16 amino acids. J gave up 2 bases and V 5 bases, and 10 bases lay outside the gene matches.

The chain is built from TRBV7-9 and TRBJ2-7; the D is unclear. The V gene lost 1 base and the J gene lost 10 bases, with 8 bases spanning the gap. This CDR3 region has 11 residues. Germline values: CDR1 SEHNR, CDR2 FQNEAQ (reference sequence). The CDR3 DNA reads as TGTGCCAGCAGCTTAGGGCTTGAACAGTACTTC. Translated: CASSLGLEQYF.

The sample holds one count of this clone. This chain uses TRBV7-9 with TRBJ2-7, with D possibly matching TRBD1 (6 bases). The CDR3 is 15 residues long. The germline V gene encodes CDR1 SEHNR and CDR2 FQNEAQ (reference sequence). Trimming pared 5 bases from V and 2 bases from J, leaving 16 bases between. In DNA, the CDR3 is TGTGCCAGCAGCGTGGACAGTGGGGGTCCCTACGAGCAGTACTTC. Protein product: CASSVDSGGPYEQYF.

V is TRBV18 and J is TRBJ2-7; 8 bases are shared with TRBD1. The CDR3 extends over 16 amino acids. Germline lookup yields CDR1 KGHSH and CDR2 LQKENI. The junction had 14 bases not matched to a gene; V was cut back by 3 bases and J by 7 bases. The DNA for the CDR3 is TGTGCCAGCTCACCGGCTGTTACGAGACAGGGGTCAGAGCAGTACTTC. It encodes CASSPAVTRQGSEQYF.

The chain recombines TRBV7-3 with TRBJ1-2; D gene ambiguous. This CDR3 region has 17 residues. Germline V gene data show CDR1 as SGHTA and CDR2 as FQGTGA. Between the trimmed V and J ends, which lost 0 bases and 2 bases, there was a span of 16 bases. The CDR3 DNA sequence: TGTGCCAGCAGCTTAACCGTTCCGCGGGAGGTCAACTATGGCTACACCTTC. Protein product: CASSLTVPREVNYGYTF. Supplemented by reference TRBV7-3 and TRBJ1-2, the full variable domain reads GAGVSQTPSNKVTEKGKYVELRCDPISGHTALYWYRQSLGQGPEFLIYFQGTGAADDSGLPNDRFFAVRPEGSVSTLKIQRTERGDSAVYLCASSLTVPREVNYGYTFGSGTRLTVV.

The rearrangement uses TRBV24-1 and TRBJ2-7; tentatively, D is TRBD1 (6 bases). The CDR3 extends over 16 amino acids. The V gene lost 4 bases and the J gene lost 4 bases, with 19 bases spanning the gap. Germline values: CDR1 KGHDR, CDR2 SFDVKD. CDR3 sequence: CATSDPNVQGQYEQYF. The CDR3 DNA is TGTGCCACCAGTGACCCCAACGTGCAGGGGCAGTACGAGCAGTACTTC.

This chain connects TRBV10-1 to TRBJ2-3, with 10 bases identical to TRBD2. Germline CDR1 reads WNHNN; CDR2 reads SYGVQD (reference sequence). Unmatched junction bases numbered 2, after V lost 8 bases and J lost 3 bases. CDR3 length equals 13 residues. The CDR3, as DNA: TGCGCCAGCCGTAGCGGGGGGACAGATACGCAGTATTTT. Protein sequence: CASRSGGTDTQYF.